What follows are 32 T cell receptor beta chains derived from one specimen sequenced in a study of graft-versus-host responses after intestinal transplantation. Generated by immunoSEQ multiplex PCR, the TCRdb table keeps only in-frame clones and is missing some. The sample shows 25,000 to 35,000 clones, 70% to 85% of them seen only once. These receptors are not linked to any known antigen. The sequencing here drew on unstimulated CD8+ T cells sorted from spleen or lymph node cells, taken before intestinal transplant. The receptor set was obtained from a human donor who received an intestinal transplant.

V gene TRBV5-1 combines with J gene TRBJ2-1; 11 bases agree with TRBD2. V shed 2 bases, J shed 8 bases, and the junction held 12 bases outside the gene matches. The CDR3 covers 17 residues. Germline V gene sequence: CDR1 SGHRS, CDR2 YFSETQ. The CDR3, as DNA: TGCGCCAGCAGCTTAGGGACTAGCGGATCCCTGCGGGATGAGCAGTTCTTC. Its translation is CASSLGTSGSLRDEQFF.

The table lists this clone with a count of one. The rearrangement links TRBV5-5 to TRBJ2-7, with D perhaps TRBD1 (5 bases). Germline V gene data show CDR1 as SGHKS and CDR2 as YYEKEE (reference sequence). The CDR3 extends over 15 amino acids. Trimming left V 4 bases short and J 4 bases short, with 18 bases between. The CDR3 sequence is CASSPRTLNPYEQYF. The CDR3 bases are TGTGCCAGCAGCCCGCGGACACTTAATCCTTACGAGCAGTACTTC.

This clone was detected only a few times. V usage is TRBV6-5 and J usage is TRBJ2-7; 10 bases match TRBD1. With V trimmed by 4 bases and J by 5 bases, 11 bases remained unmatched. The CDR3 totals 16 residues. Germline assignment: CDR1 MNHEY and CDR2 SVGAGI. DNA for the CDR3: TGTGCCAGCAGTTTCCCCAGCGACAGGGGGCGAAACGAGCAGTACTTC. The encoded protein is CASSFPSDRGRNEQYF.

The CDR3 protein is CASSSLLAGEEQYF. In nucleotides, the CDR3 is TGTGCCAGCAGTTCCCTCCTAGCGGGGGAAGAGCAGTACTTC. The chain employs TRBV28 and TRBJ2-7; TRBD2 agrees at 10 bases. From germline, CDR1 is MDHEN and CDR2 SYDVKM. The CDR3 runs 14 residues. The junction had 7 bases not matched to a gene; V was cut back by 4 bases and J by 7 bases.

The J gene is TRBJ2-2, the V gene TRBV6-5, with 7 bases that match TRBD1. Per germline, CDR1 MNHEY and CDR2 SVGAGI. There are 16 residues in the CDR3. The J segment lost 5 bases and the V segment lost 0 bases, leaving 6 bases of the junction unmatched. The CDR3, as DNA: TGTGCCAGCAGTTACTCAACAGGGGCTCCGACCGGGGAGCTGTTTTTT. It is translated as CASSYSTGAPTGELFF.

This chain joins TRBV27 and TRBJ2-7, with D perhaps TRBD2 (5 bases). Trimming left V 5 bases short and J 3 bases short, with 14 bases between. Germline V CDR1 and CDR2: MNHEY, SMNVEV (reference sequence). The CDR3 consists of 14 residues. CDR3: CASSQKGLIYEQYF. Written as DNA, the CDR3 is TGTGCCAGCAGTCAAAAAGGACTGATCTACGAGCAGTACTTC.

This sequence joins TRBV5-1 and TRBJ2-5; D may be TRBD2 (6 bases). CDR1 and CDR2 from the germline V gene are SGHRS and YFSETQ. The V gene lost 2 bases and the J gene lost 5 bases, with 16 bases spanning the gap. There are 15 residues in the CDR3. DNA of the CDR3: TGCGCCAGCAGCTTAGGCTGGGGGGTTCGGGAGACCCAGTACTTC. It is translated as CASSLGWGVRETQYF.

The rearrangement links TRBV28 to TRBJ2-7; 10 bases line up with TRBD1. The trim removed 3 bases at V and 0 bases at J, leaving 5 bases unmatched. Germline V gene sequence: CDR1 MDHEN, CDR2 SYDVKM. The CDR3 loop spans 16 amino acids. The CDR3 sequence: CASSFWDRGFSYEQYF. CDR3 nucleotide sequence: TGTGCCAGCAGTTTCTGGGACAGGGGCTTCTCCTACGAGCAGTACTTC.

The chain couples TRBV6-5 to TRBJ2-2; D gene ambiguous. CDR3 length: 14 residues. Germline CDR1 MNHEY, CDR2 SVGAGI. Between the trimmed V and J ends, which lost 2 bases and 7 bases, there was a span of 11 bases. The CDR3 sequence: CASSYARPGGELFF. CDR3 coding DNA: TGTGCCAGCAGTTACGCTCGTCCGGGCGGGGAGCTGTTTTTT.

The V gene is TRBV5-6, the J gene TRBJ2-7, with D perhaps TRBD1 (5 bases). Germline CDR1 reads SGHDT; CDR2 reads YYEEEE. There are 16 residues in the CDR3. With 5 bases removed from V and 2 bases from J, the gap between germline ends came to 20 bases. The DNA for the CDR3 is TGTGCCAGCAGTTCCGCCAGACAGAACCGTCCCTACGAGCAGTACTTC. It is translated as CASSSARQNRPYEQYF.

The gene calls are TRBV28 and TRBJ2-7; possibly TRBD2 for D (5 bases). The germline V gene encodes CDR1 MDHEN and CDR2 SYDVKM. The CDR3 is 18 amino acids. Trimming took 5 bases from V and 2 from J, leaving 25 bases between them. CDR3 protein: CASSPRDIHSFGAYEQYF. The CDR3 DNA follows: TGTGCCAGCAGTCCCCGTGACATACACTCCTTCGGGGCCTACGAGCAGTACTTC.

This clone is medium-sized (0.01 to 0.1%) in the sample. The CDR3, as DNA: TGCGCCAGCAGCCAGTGGGGACAGTCCCCACAGCCCCAGCATTTT. It specifies CASSQWGQSPQPQHF. The chain recombines TRBV4-1 with TRBJ1-5, with TRBD1 identical over 7 bases. V lost 3 bases and J lost 7; bases outside the gene matches: 9. Germline values: CDR1 MGHRA, CDR2 YSYEKL. The CDR3 contains 15 residues.

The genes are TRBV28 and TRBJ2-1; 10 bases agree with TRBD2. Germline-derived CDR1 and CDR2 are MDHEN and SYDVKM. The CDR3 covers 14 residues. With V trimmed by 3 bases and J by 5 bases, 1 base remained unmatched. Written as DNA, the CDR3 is TGTGCCAGCAGTTTGCTAGCGGGAGACAATGAGCAGTTCTTC. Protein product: CASSLLAGDNEQFF. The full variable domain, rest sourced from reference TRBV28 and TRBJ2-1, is DVKVTQSSRYLVKRTGEKVFLECVQDMDHENMFWYRQDPGLGLRLIYFSYDVKMKEKGDIPEGYSVSREKKERFSLILESASTNQTSMYLCASSLLAGDNEQFFGPGTRLTVL.

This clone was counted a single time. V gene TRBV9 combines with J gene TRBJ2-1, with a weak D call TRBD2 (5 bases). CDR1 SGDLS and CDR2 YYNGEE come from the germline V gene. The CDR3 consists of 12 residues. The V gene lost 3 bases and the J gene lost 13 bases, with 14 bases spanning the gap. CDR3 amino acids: CASSGPEDPQFF. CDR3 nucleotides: TGTGCCAGCAGCGGGCCGGAGGACCCACAGTTCTTC.

Here the CDR3 reads CASSSQGRETQYF. The CDR3 DNA follows: TGTGCCAGCAGTTCACAGGGGAGGGAGACCCAGTACTTC. The chain couples TRBV27 to TRBJ2-5; possible D gene TRBD1, 7 bases. Trimming removed 4 bases at V and 5 bases at J, with 11 bases between. Germline assignment: CDR1 MNHEY and CDR2 SMNVEV (reference sequence). The CDR3 spans 13 residues.

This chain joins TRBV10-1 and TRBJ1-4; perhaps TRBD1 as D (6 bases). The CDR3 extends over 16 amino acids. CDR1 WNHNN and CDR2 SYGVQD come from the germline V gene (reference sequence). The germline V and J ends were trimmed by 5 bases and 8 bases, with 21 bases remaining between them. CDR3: CASSLSGTTLGEKLFF. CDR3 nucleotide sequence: TGCGCCAGCAGTCTCTCCGGGACAACCTTGGGGGAAAAACTGTTTTTT.

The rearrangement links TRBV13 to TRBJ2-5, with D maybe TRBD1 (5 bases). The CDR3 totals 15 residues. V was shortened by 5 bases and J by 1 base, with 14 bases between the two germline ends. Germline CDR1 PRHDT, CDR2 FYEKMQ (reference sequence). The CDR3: CASSASQGGQETQYF. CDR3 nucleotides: TGTGCCAGCAGCGCGTCGCAGGGTGGCCAAGAGACCCAGTACTTC.

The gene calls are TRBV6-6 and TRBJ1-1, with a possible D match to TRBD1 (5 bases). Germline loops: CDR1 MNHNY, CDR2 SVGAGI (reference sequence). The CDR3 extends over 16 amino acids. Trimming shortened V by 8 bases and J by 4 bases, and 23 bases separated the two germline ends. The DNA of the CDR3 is TGTGCCAGCCGCCTTGAGCCGACGGGGAGGGGCACTGAAGCTTTCTTT. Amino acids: CASRLEPTGRGTEAFF.

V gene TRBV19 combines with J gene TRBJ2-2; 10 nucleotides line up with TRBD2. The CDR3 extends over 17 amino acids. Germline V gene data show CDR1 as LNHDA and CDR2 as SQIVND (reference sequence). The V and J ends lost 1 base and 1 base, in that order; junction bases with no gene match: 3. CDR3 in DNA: TGTGCCAGTAGTATAGTAGCGGGGGGCCGGAACACCGGGGAGCTGTTTTTT. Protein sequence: CASSIVAGGRNTGELFF.

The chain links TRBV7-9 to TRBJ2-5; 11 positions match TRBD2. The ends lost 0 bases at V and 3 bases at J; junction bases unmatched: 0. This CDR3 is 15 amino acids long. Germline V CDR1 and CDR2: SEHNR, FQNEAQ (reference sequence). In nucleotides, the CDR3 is TGTGCCAGCAGCTTAGCGACTAGCGGGAAAGAGACCCAGTACTTC. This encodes CASSLATSGKETQYF.

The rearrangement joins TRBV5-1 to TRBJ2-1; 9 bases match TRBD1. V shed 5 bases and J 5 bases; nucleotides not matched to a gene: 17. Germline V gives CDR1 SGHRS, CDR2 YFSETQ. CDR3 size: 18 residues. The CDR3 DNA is TGCGCCAGCAGTCCCCTCTACGGGGACAGGGACTTCCACAATGAGCAGTTCTTC. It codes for CASSPLYGDRDFHNEQFF.

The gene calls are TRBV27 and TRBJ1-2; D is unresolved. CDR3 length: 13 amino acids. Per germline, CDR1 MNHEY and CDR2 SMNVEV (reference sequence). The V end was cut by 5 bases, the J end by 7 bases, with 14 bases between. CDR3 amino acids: CASSPVGSFGYTF. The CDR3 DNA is TGTGCCAGCAGTCCCGTCGGGAGTTTTGGCTACACCTTC.

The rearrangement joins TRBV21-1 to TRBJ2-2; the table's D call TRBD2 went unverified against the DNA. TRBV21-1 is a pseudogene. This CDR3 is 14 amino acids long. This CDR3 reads CASSNGLFSGELFF. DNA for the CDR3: TGTGCCAGCAGCAACGGTTTATTTTCCGGGGAGCTGTTTTTT.

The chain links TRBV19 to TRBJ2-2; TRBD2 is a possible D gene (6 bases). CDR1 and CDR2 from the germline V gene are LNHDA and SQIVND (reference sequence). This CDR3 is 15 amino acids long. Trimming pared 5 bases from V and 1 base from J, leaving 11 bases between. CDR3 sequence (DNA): TGTGCCAGTAGTCCCGGGACTCTGAACACCGGGGAGCTGTTTTTT. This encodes CASSPGTLNTGELFF.

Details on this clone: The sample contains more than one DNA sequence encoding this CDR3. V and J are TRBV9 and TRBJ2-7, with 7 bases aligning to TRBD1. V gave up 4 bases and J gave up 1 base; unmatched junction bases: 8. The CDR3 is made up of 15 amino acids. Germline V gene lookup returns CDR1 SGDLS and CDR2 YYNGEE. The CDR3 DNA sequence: TGTGCCAGCAGCCCCAGACAGGGTGAGTCCTACGAGCAGTACTTC. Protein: CASSPRQGESYEQYF.

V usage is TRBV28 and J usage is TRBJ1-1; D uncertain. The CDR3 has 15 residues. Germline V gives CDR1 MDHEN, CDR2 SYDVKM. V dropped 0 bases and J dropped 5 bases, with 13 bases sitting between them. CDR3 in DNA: TGTGCCAGCAGTTTATGGGGGAGAGGAAGGACTGAAGCTTTCTTT. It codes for CASSLWGRGRTEAFF.

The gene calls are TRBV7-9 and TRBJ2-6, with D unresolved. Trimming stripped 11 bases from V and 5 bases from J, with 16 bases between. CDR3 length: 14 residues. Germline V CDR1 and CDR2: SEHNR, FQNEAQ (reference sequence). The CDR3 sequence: CAGVRPGWANVLTF. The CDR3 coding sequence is TGTGCCGGAGTACGACCTGGTTGGGCCAACGTCCTGACTTTC.

CDR3 protein: CASSFGGQTTYEQYF. For the CDR3, the DNA is TGTGCCAGCAGCTTCGGGGGTCAGACAACCTACGAGCAGTACTTC. The rearrangement uses TRBV5-4 and TRBJ2-7; possible D gene TRBD2, 6 bases. Trimming took off 2 bases at V and 2 bases at J, with 14 bases between the two ends. The CDR3 sequence is 15 residues long. The germline V gene has CDR1 SGHNT and CDR2 YYREEE (reference sequence).

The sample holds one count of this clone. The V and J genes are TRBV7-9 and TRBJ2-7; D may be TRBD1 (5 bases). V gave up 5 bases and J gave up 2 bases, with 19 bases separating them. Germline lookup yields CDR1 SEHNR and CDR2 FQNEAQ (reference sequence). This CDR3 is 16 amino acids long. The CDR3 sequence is CASSPMGRIGAYEQYF. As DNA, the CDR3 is TGTGCCAGCAGCCCTATGGGGCGAATAGGGGCCTACGAGCAGTACTTC. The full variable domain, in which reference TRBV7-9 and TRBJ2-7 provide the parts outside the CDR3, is DTGVSQNPRHKITKRGQNVTFRCDPISEHNRLYWYRQTLGQGPEFLTYFQNEAQLEKSRLLSDRFSAERPKGSFSTLEIQRTEQGDSAMYLCASSPMGRIGAYEQYFGPGTRLTVT.

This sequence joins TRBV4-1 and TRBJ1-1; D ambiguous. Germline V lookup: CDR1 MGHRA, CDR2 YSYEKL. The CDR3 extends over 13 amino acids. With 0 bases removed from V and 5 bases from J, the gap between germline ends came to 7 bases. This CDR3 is CASSQDPGTEAFF. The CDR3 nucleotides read TGCGCCAGCAGCCAAGATCCGGGGACTGAAGCTTTCTTT.

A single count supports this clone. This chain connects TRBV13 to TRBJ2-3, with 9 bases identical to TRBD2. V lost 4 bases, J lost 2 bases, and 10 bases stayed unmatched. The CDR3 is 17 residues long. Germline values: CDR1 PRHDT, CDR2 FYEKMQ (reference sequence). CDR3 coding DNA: TGTGCCAGCAGCTCTGCCTTAGCGGGAGAGGCCACAGATACGCAGTATTTT. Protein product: CASSSALAGEATDTQYF.

CDR3 coding DNA: TGCAGCGTTGGCCCGGGACTAGAGGGCTACGAGCAGTACTTC. Translating it yields CSVGPGLEGYEQYF. V and J are TRBV29-1 and TRBJ2-7, with TRBD2 matching 8 bases. Germline assignment: CDR1 SQVTM and CDR2 ANQGSEA. The V segment lost 4 bases and the J segment 3 bases; nucleotides outside the gene matches: 8. The CDR3 length is 14 residues.